These 24 T cell receptor beta chains share one sample of origin, sequenced in a study of beta chain features in type 1 diabetes (dated by TCRdb to the late 2010s). The library relied on the immunoSEQ multiplex PCR assay. The entire amount of isolated RNA was reverse transcribed using the High Capacity cDNA Reverse Transcription Kit, so the sequenced TCRB transcripts were expressed ones. TCRdb holds this immuneACCESS table with in-frame rearrangements only. Some clones are missing; in checked studies, unresolved V genes explain under half, and the rest has no known cause. The sample profile shows about 330,000 clones; approximately 10% of them were found once. Under 0.02% of the sample goes to the ten largest clones. Material for sequencing was naive CD4+ T cells from blood. According to the study, the label for this sample's cell subset or site signals: true naive CD4+ T cells. These receptors originate from a woman in her 30s in good health.

This clone was detected only a few times. This sequence joins TRBV18 and TRBJ2-1; 13 nucleotides agree with TRBD2. Germline V CDR1 and CDR2: KGHSH, LQKENI. CDR3 size: 17 residues. Losses at the gene ends were 3 bases for V and 4 bases for J; bases not matched to a gene: 6. The CDR3, as DNA: TGTGCCAGCTCACCTCGGACTAGCGGGAGCCTATACAATGAGCAGTTCTTC. Translating it yields CASSPRTSGSLYNEQFF.

This clone was seen a handful of times. CDR3 sequence reads: CASSPIRVSGRSEQFF. CDR3 DNA sequence: TGTGCCAGCAGCCCGATTCGGGTTAGCGGGAGGAGTGAGCAGTTCTTC. The chain links TRBV7-8 to TRBJ2-1, with 10 bases identical to TRBD2. CDR1 and CDR2 (germline): SGHVS, FQNEAQ. Losses at the gene ends were 5 bases for V and 9 bases for J; bases not matched to a gene: 13. This CDR3 has 16 amino acids.

This clone was observed a handful of times. The V gene is TRBV11-2, the J gene TRBJ1-2; D is possibly TRBD1 (6 bases). The CDR3 sequence is 16 residues long. The V gene lost 4 bases and the J gene lost 8 bases, with 23 bases spanning the gap. Germline assignment: CDR1 SGHAT and CDR2 FQNNGV. Here the CDR3 reads CASSSRGRGDGQGYTF. The CDR3 coding sequence is TGTGCCAGCAGCTCCCGGGGGAGGGGGGACGGGCAGGGCTACACCTTC.

This clone was seen more than once but under ten times. The rearrangement joins TRBV27 to TRBJ2-2; D may be TRBD2 (5 bases). The germline V gene encodes CDR1 MNHEY and CDR2 SMNVEV (reference sequence). The V and J ends lost 3 bases and 4 bases respectively, with 6 bases between them. This CDR3 is 13 amino acids long. The CDR3 DNA is TGTGCCAGCAGTTTTACTAGCACCGGGGAGCTGTTTTTT. Translating it yields CASSFTSTGELFF.

Concerning this clone itself: Other nucleotide sequences in the sample specify the same CDR3. J is TRBJ2-5 and V is TRBV7-2; D is possibly TRBD1 (6 bases). Deletions cut 3 bases from V and 3 bases from J, with 8 bases between. The CDR3 is 13 amino acids. Germline V gene lookup returns CDR1 SGHTA and CDR2 FQGNSA. The chain's CDR3 is CASSLDRKETQYF. The CDR3 bases are TGTGCCAGCAGCTTGGACAGAAAAGAGACCCAGTACTTC.

This chain connects TRBV27 to TRBJ1-2; unclear D gene. The germline gives CDR1 MNHEY, CDR2 SMNVEV (reference sequence). The CDR3 extends over 14 amino acids. V lost 4 bases and J 2 bases, leaving 11 bases between the germline ends. The CDR3 region has the DNA TGTGCCAGCAGTTACAGTACAGCCAACTATGGCTACACCTTC. Translating gives CASSYSTANYGYTF.

This clone has more than one count but fewer than ten. This chain links TRBV5-5 with TRBJ1-3; D uncertain. Germline loops: CDR1 SGHKS, CDR2 YYEKEE (reference sequence). This CDR3 is 15 amino acids long. V was shortened by 1 base and J by 0 bases, with 8 bases between the two germline ends. The CDR3 sequence: CASSLSVLSGNTIYF. CDR3 coding DNA: TGTGCCAGCAGCTTGTCGGTACTCTCTGGAAACACCATATATTTT.

The rearrangement uses TRBV5-1 and TRBJ2-1; 10 bases align to TRBD2. CDR1 SGHRS and CDR2 YFSETQ come from the germline V gene. J lost 5 bases, V lost 0 bases, and 2 bases had no gene match. This CDR3 is built from 15 residues. In nucleotides, the CDR3 is TGCGCCAGCAGCTTGGGACTAGCGGGCGACAATGAGCAGTTCTTC. Translating it yields CASSLGLAGDNEQFF.

Only a few counts were recorded for this clone. V is TRBV29-1 and J is TRBJ2-5; 9 bases match TRBD2. Germline CDR1 is SQVTM and CDR2 is ANQGSEA. The junction had 0 bases not matched to a gene; V was cut back by 2 bases and J by 5 bases. CDR3 length equals 12 residues. CDR3 in DNA: TGCAGCGTTGAAACTAGCGGGGAGACCCAGTACTTC. Residues: CSVETSGETQYF.

This clone was counted between two and nine times. V usage is TRBV19 and J usage is TRBJ1-5; TRBD1 matches 7 bases. J was trimmed by 7 bases and V by 5 bases; bases with no gene match: 5. This CDR3 contains 13 residues. CDR1 is LNHDA and CDR2 is SQIVND in the germline V gene (reference sequence). CDR3 nucleotides: TGTGCCAGTAGTGTGACAGGGATCCAGCCCCAGCATTTT. Protein product: CASSVTGIQPQHF.

The rearrangement links TRBV30 to TRBJ2-7, with a possible D match to TRBD1 (6 bases). V was pared by 5 bases and J by 5 bases, with 13 bases between. This CDR3 contains 12 residues. From germline, CDR1 is GTSNPN and CDR2 SVGIG (reference sequence). For the CDR3, the DNA is TGTGCCTGGGGACAGTGGGGCAACGAGCAGTACTTC. It translates to CAWGQWGNEQYF.

J is TRBJ2-3 and V is TRBV5-6; D call uncertain. CDR3 length: 13 residues. The V end was cut by 9 bases, the J end by 4 bases, with 15 bases between. Germline CDR1 is SGHDT and CDR2 is YYEEEE. The CDR3 coding sequence is TGTGCCACCTCTCCTGGGCCCTCAGATACGCAGTATTTT. It codes for CATSPGPSDTQYF.

The V and J genes are TRBV9 and TRBJ2-3; tentatively, D is TRBD1 (5 bases). In germline, CDR1 is SGDLS, CDR2 YYNGEE. The CDR3 extends over 15 amino acids. V was clipped by 0 bases and J by 4 bases, with 12 bases between them. The CDR3 nucleotides read TGTGCCAGCAGCGTAGCCCCAGGGATGGCAGATACGCAGTATTTT. As protein: CASSVAPGMADTQYF.

The chain couples TRBV7-2 to TRBJ2-1; D unresolved. The CDR3 spans 12 residues. Looked up from germline, CDR1 is SGHTA and CDR2 is FQGNSA. Trimming removed 1 base at V and 9 bases at J, with 7 bases between. In DNA, the CDR3 is TGTGCCAGCAGCTTAGTAAGTAGTGAGCAGTTCTTC. Encoded protein: CASSLVSSEQFF.

A few counts support this clone. The CDR3 region has the DNA TGTGCCTGGAGTGTACGACAGTCGGCTTTCTTT. Its protein product is CAWSVRQSAFF. V is TRBV30 and J is TRBJ1-1; TRBD1 might be the D (5 bases). The CDR3 is made up of 11 amino acids. The germline V gene encodes CDR1 GTSNPN and CDR2 SVGIG (reference sequence). The germline V and J ends were trimmed by 0 bases and 11 bases, with 10 bases remaining between them.

Many counts were recorded for this clone. The chain recombines TRBV29-1 with TRBJ1-1; D gene unclear. V shed 7 bases and J shed 1 base, with 13 bases lying between them. Germline CDR1 is SQVTM and CDR2 is ANQGSEA. There are 13 residues in the CDR3. The CDR3 region is CSAAGEANTEAFF. CDR3 sequence (DNA): TGCAGCGCCGCCGGGGAAGCGAACACTGAAGCTTTCTTT.

This clone was seen a handful of times. In DNA form, the CDR3 reads TGTGCCAGCTCACGGCAGGGGGCATTTGAGGGCACTGAAGCTTTCTTT. This encodes CASSRQGAFEGTEAFF. The genes are TRBV18 and TRBJ1-1; 8 positions match TRBD1. The CDR3 has 16 amino acids. Germline CDR1 KGHSH, CDR2 LQKENI. V was clipped by 4 bases and J by 4 bases; unmatched bases: 11.

There are a few counts of this clone. The rearrangement uses TRBV4-2 and TRBJ2-2; no clear D. Deletions cut 1 base from V and 4 bases from J, with 10 bases between. Germline V gene data show CDR1 as LGHNA and CDR2 as YNFKEQ. The CDR3 runs 15 residues. CDR3 protein: CASSQGAKFTGELFF. CDR3 DNA sequence: TGTGCCAGCAGCCAAGGAGCGAAGTTCACCGGGGAGCTGTTTTTT.

V is TRBV28 and J is TRBJ2-5; D gene uncertain. V shed 6 bases and J shed 5 bases, with 7 bases lying between them. Germline V lookup: CDR1 MDHEN, CDR2 SYDVKM. This CDR3 region has 11 residues. CDR3 DNA sequence: TGTGCCAGCAGAAGCTGGGAGACCCAGTACTTC. It is translated as CASRSWETQYF.

This clone has a handful of counts. The chain joins TRBV4-3 to TRBJ2-7; 9 bases are a match to TRBD1. The CDR3 is 15 amino acids. V was clipped by 4 bases and J by 3 bases; unmatched bases: 7. Germline-derived CDR1 and CDR2 are LGHNA and YSLEER. The DNA for the CDR3 is TGCGCCAGCAGCCGCCCGGGACAGGGAAGCTACGAGCAGTACTTC. Amino acid sequence: CASSRPGQGSYEQYF.

The CDR3 bases are TGCGCCAGCAGCATCGGGACTCCGATAGAAAAACTGTTTTTT. This gives the protein CASSIGTPIEKLFF. The chain uses TRBV5-1 and TRBJ1-4, with D perhaps TRBD1 (5 bases). Trimming took off 4 bases at V and 8 bases at J, with 15 bases between the two ends. The germline gives CDR1 SGHRS, CDR2 YFSETQ. The CDR3 sequence is 14 residues long.

The gene calls are TRBV7-9 and TRBJ1-5, with unresolved D. The CDR3 is 14 residues long. V was shortened by 5 bases and J by 3 bases, with 11 bases between the two germline ends. CDR1 and CDR2 from the germline V gene are SEHNR and FQNEAQ (reference sequence). The CDR3 DNA reads as TGTGCCAGCAGCCCAGTGGGCCCCAATCAGCCCCAGCATTTT. Translated, it gives CASSPVGPNQPQHF.

V gene TRBV6-5 combines with J gene TRBJ2-1; 8 nucleotides align to TRBD1. Per the germline V gene, CDR1 is MNHEY and CDR2 is SVGAGI. The CDR3 sequence is 13 residues long. With V trimmed by 2 bases and J by 6 bases, 0 bases remained unmatched. The CDR3 DNA follows: TGTGCCAGCAGTTACGACAGGGGCAATGAGCAGTTCTTC. Its protein is CASSYDRGNEQFF.

The chain combines TRBV30 with TRBJ2-5; unclear D gene. Gene TRBJ2-7 matches the end of the DNA better, so the J call may be wrong. Germline assignment: CDR1 GTSNPN and CDR2 SVGIG (reference sequence). This CDR3 is built from 13 residues. The CDR3 loop reads CAWSRQFRSEQYF. In nucleotides, the CDR3 is TGTGCCTGGAGTCGCCAGTTTAGGAGCGAGCAGTACTTC.